What follows are 32 T cell receptor beta chains derived from one specimen sequenced in a study of Tregs in tolerant kidney transplant recipients. Sequencing was performed with immunoSEQ multiplex PCR; in TCRdb, only in-frame clones are kept and a portion is missing. This table holds around 98,000 clones, 93% found once. The sample was CD4+ T cells from blood, taken before the transplant. The receptors derive from a human donor who received a combined kidney and bone marrow transplant.

The V and J genes are TRBV4-3 and TRBJ2-1, with a possible D match to TRBD1 (6 bases). This CDR3 is built from 18 residues. The V and J ends lost 0 bases and 4 bases respectively, with 19 bases between them. CDR1 LGHNA and CDR2 YSLEER come from the germline V gene. In DNA form, the CDR3 reads TGCGCCAGCAGCCAAGATGTGGGCTTGACAGGCGTATACAATGAGCAGTTCTTC. Translated: CASSQDVGLTGVYNEQFF.

This clone appeared a single time. The chain couples TRBV7-3 to TRBJ2-1, with D possibly TRBD2 on 5 matching bases. V was trimmed by 2 bases and J by 8 bases, leaving 10 bases between them. CDR1 and CDR2 from the germline V gene are SGHTA and FQGTGA. The CDR3 totals 13 residues. The CDR3 coding sequence is TGTGCCAGCAGCTTATCGGGGTGGGATGAGCAGTTCTTC. As protein: CASSLSGWDEQFF. Combining the CDR3 with reference TRBV7-3 and TRBJ2-1 gives the whole variable domain GAGVSQTPSNKVTEKGKYVELRCDPISGHTALYWYRQSLGQGPEFLIYFQGTGAADDSGLPNDRFFAVRPEGSVSTLKIQRTERGDSAVYLCASSLSGWDEQFFGPGTRLTVL.

This chain uses TRBV4-3 with TRBJ1-1; D is unclear. V was pared by 0 bases and J by 7 bases, with 15 bases between. The CDR3 is made up of 15 amino acids. Germline V gene data show CDR1 as LGHNA and CDR2 as YSLEER. The CDR3 sequence is CASSQDYGRDGEAFF. The CDR3 DNA follows: TGCGCCAGCAGCCAAGATTACGGTCGAGATGGTGAAGCTTTCTTT.

The rearrangement uses TRBV6-5 and TRBJ2-7, with D maybe TRBD1 (6 bases). The V end was cut by 3 bases, the J end by 7 bases, with 22 bases between. From germline, CDR1 is MNHEY and CDR2 SVGAGI. CDR3 length equals 16 residues. The CDR3 region is CASSYSLAGGTGEQYF. The CDR3, as DNA: TGTGCCAGCAGTTATTCTCTGGCTGGGGGCACGGGAGAGCAGTACTTC.

V gene TRBV7-2 combines with J gene TRBJ1-1, with 10 bases aligning to TRBD1. V lost 6 bases to trimming and J lost 5 bases; unmatched junction nucleotides: 9. Germline lookup yields CDR1 SGHTA and CDR2 FQGNSA. There are 15 residues in the CDR3. CDR3 loop: CASSIDGTGDTEAFF. CDR3 nucleotide sequence: TGTGCCAGCAGTATAGACGGGACAGGGGATACTGAAGCTTTCTTT. The whole variable domain, filled in from reference TRBV7-2 and TRBJ1-1, reads GAGVSQSPSNKVTEKGKDVELRCDPISGHTALYWYRQSLGQGLEFLIYFQGNSAPDKSGLPSDRFSAERTGGSVSTLTIQRTQQEDSAVYLCASSIDGTGDTEAFFGQGTRLTVV.

CDR3 protein: CAHRGATDDNSMNYNEQFF. The CDR3 DNA sequence: TGTGCCCACAGGGGGGCGACGGATGACAATTCGATGAATTACAATGAGCAGTTCTTC. This sequence joins TRBV7-6 and TRBJ2-1, with 8 nucleotides matching TRBD1. The CDR3 length is 19 residues. CDR1 SGHVS and CDR2 FNYEAQ come from the germline V gene. J was trimmed by 4 bases and V by 11 bases; bases with no gene match: 25.

The chain joins TRBV7-9 to TRBJ1-4; TRBD1 matches at 7 bases. The CDR3 extends over 17 amino acids. CDR1 is SEHNR, CDR2 FQNEAQ, per germline (reference sequence). The J segment lost 0 bases and the V segment lost 0 bases, leaving 4 bases of the junction unmatched. The CDR3 DNA is TGTGCCAGCAGCTTAGCGATAACAGGGGCAACTAATGAAAAACTGTTTTTT. It yields the protein CASSLAITGATNEKLFF.

The V gene is TRBV10-3, the J gene TRBJ2-3; 7 bases are a match to TRBD2. Looked up from germline, CDR1 is ENHRY and CDR2 is SYGVKD. V lost 10 bases and J lost 1; bases outside the gene matches: 8. The CDR3 is made up of 14 amino acids. The CDR3 DNA reads as TGTGCCACGGACCGGGCGGGGGGCACAGATACGCAGTATTTT. This encodes CATDRAGGTDTQYF.

The J gene is TRBJ1-1, the V gene TRBV19; D call uncertain. CDR3 length: 14 residues. Germline CDR1 reads LNHDA; CDR2 reads SQIVND (reference sequence). V lost 3 bases to trimming and J lost 0 bases, with 8 bases between them. The CDR3 is CASSIGFLNTEAFF. CDR3 bases: TGTGCCAGTAGTATCGGGTTCTTGAACACTGAAGCTTTCTTT.

The chain links TRBV5-1 to TRBJ1-4; D is unclear. The CDR3 runs 13 residues. The V gene lost 2 bases and the J gene lost 8 bases, with 10 bases spanning the gap. Germline V gene lookup returns CDR1 SGHRS and CDR2 YFSETQ. CDR3 DNA sequence: TGCGCCAGCAGCTTCGGGGTTGGGGAAAAACTGTTTTTT. It encodes CASSFGVGEKLFF.

This rearrangement joins TRBV5-5 to TRBJ2-3; possible D gene TRBD2, 5 bases. Looked up from germline, CDR1 is SGHKS and CDR2 is YYEKEE (reference sequence). The CDR3 totals 14 residues. The V gene lost 4 bases and the J gene lost 0 bases, with 9 bases spanning the gap. The CDR3: CASSPWTSTDTQYF. CDR3 DNA: TGTGCCAGCAGCCCCTGGACTAGCACAGATACGCAGTATTTT.

The chain employs TRBV5-1 and TRBJ1-5; 10 bases are shared with TRBD1. Germline lookup yields CDR1 SGHRS and CDR2 YFSETQ. The CDR3 contains 15 residues. V trimming: 1 base; J trimming: 5 bases; junction bases outside the gene matches: 3. CDR3 bases: TGCGCCAGCAGCTTGACCGGGACAGGGGATCAGCCCCAGCATTTT. Translated, it gives CASSLTGTGDQPQHF.

The chain combines TRBV5-4 with TRBJ2-2; D may be TRBD2 (5 bases). The CDR3 runs 13 residues. Germline CDR1 reads SGHNT; CDR2 reads YYREEE (reference sequence). Trimming pared 2 bases from V and 7 bases from J, leaving 9 bases between. CDR3 in DNA: TGTGCCAGCAGCTTCGGCGGGCGCGGGGAGCTGTTTTTT. As protein: CASSFGGRGELFF. Combining the CDR3 with reference TRBV5-4 and TRBJ2-2 gives the whole variable domain ETGVTQSPTHLIKTRGQQVTLRCSSQSGHNTVSWYQQALGQGPQFIFQYYREEENGRGNFPPRFSGLQFPNYSSELNVNALELDDSALYLCASSFGGRGELFFGEGSRLTVL.

The gene calls are TRBV5-1 and TRBJ1-4; D uncertain. Germline loops: CDR1 SGHRS, CDR2 YFSETQ. Trimming removed 4 bases at V and 1 base at J, with 11 bases between. CDR3 size: 15 residues. The CDR3 nucleotides are TGCGCCAGCAGCCGCGAGACGGGAACTAATGAAAAACTGTTTTTT. Its protein product is CASSRETGTNEKLFF.

The chain uses TRBV7-9 and TRBJ2-7; possible D gene TRBD2, 6 bases. V lost 5 bases to trimming and J lost 0 bases, with 17 bases between them. The V gene's germline CDR1 is SEHNR and CDR2 FQNEAQ (reference sequence). This CDR3 contains 16 residues. DNA of the CDR3: TGTGCCAGCAGCGGTACCCCCGGGACTGCCTCCTACGAGCAGTACTTC. It specifies CASSGTPGTASYEQYF.

The V gene is TRBV18, the J gene TRBJ1-2; a possible D gene is TRBD1 (6 bases). V lost 3 bases and J 4 bases, leaving 12 bases between the germline ends. This CDR3 is 14 amino acids long. Germline CDR1 reads KGHSH; CDR2 reads LQKENI. Here the CDR3 DNA reads TGTGCCAGCTCACCGTCAGGGGTCTCCTATGGCTACACCTTC. It specifies CASSPSGVSYGYTF.

J is TRBJ1-2 and V is TRBV4-3, with a weak D call TRBD1 (6 bases). Per the germline V gene, CDR1 is LGHNA and CDR2 is YSLEER. This CDR3 has 14 amino acids. Trimming removed 6 bases at V and 0 bases at J, with 11 bases between. Here the CDR3 reads CASSGQLANYGYTF. The DNA for the CDR3 is TGCGCCAGCAGTGGACAGTTAGCTAACTATGGCTACACCTTC.

This clone was picked up one time. The chain combines TRBV10-3 with TRBJ1-2, with TRBD1 identical over 9 bases. The CDR3 runs to 15 residues. With V trimmed by 10 bases and J by 4 bases, 13 bases remained unmatched. Germline V CDR1 and CDR2: ENHRY, SYGVKD. Written as DNA, the CDR3 is TGTGCCACCAACGGGGACAGGGAACTCTCCTATGGCTACACCTTC. Translated: CATNGDRELSYGYTF.

Details on this clone: Other DNA sequences within the sample encode an identical CDR3. The CDR3: CASSFGVGETQYF. The DNA of the CDR3 is TGTGCCAGCAGCTTCGGGGTAGGAGAGACCCAGTACTTC. The chain carries TRBV7-3 and TRBJ2-5; possible D gene TRBD2, 5 bases. This CDR3 spans 13 amino acids. In germline, CDR1 is SGHTA, CDR2 FQGTGA. Trimming removed 3 bases from V and 4 bases from J, with 9 bases in between.

The gene calls are TRBV5-1 and TRBJ1-1; 12 nucleotides match TRBD1. CDR3 length: 16 amino acids. Germline CDR1 is SGHRS and CDR2 is YFSETQ. The junction had 7 bases not matched to a gene; V was cut back by 4 bases and J by 3 bases. The CDR3 region has the DNA TGCGCCAGCAGCGCGGGGACAGGGGGCCGGGACACTGAAGCTTTCTTT. Its translation is CASSAGTGGRDTEAFF. The full variable domain, its missing parts supplied by reference TRBV5-1 and TRBJ1-1, is KAGVTQTPRYLIKTRGQQVTLSCSPISGHRSVSWYQQTPGQGLQFLFEYFSETQRNKGNFPGRFSGRQFSNSRSEMNVSTLELGDSALYLCASSAGTGGRDTEAFFGQGTRLTVV.

The gene calls are TRBV7-8 and TRBJ1-2; 7 bases line up with TRBD1. Unmatched junction bases numbered 14, after V lost 5 bases and J lost 8 bases. In germline, CDR1 is SGHVS, CDR2 FQNEAQ. This CDR3 has 15 amino acids. For the CDR3, the DNA is TGTGCCAGCAGCACGTCGCAGGGGGTAACGGGCGGCTACACCTTC. Translated: CASSTSQGVTGGYTF.

The rearrangement joins TRBV5-1 to TRBJ1-1; 7 positions agree with TRBD1. J was trimmed by 4 bases and V by 3 bases; bases with no gene match: 6. The CDR3 has 14 amino acids. Germline assignment: CDR1 SGHRS and CDR2 YFSETQ. The CDR3 region has the DNA TGCGCCAGCAGCTCCAGGGGGTCGGGCACTGAAGCTTTCTTT. Its translation: CASSSRGSGTEAFF. The variable domain in full, with the rest retrieved from reference TRBV5-1 and TRBJ1-1, is KAGVTQTPRYLIKTRGQQVTLSCSPISGHRSVSWYQQTPGQGLQFLFEYFSETQRNKGNFPGRFSGRQFSNSRSEMNVSTLELGDSALYLCASSSRGSGTEAFFGQGTRLTVV.

The V call is TRBV11-3, the J call TRBJ1-5; tentative D call: TRBD1 (5 bases). The ends were cut back, 5 bases at V and 4 bases at J, with 9 bases in the middle. The CDR3 sequence is 13 residues long. In germline, CDR1 is SGHNT, CDR2 YENEEA. CDR3 amino acids: CASSQDSNQPQHF. The CDR3 region has the DNA TGTGCCAGCAGCCAAGACAGTAATCAGCCCCAGCATTTT.

This clone was found once. This sequence joins TRBV19 and TRBJ1-4, with TRBD1 as a possible D gene (5 bases). Looked up from germline, CDR1 is LNHDA and CDR2 is SQIVND (reference sequence). There are 15 residues in the CDR3. Trimming left V 6 bases short and J 6 bases short, with 17 bases between. CDR3 loop: CASSPPGTVDEKLFF. The CDR3 DNA sequence: TGTGCCAGTAGCCCCCCCGGGACTGTGGATGAAAAACTGTTTTTT.

In its sample, this clone was seen a few times. The gene calls are TRBV10-1 and TRBJ2-2, with D maybe TRBD1 (6 bases). The ends were cut back, 0 bases at V and 1 base at J, with 15 bases in the middle. Germline V gene sequence: CDR1 WNHNN, CDR2 SYGVQD (reference sequence). This CDR3 has 18 amino acids. The CDR3 loop is CASSESEGDIENTGELFF. The CDR3 DNA reads TGCGCCAGCAGTGAGTCGGAAGGGGACATAGAGAACACCGGGGAGCTGTTTTTT.

Remarks on this clone: This same CDR3 is encoded by further DNA sequences in the sample. This chain connects TRBV7-2 to TRBJ1-6; 8 bases are a match to TRBD1. The germline V gene has CDR1 SGHTA and CDR2 FQGNSA. The CDR3 totals 15 residues. The J segment lost 6 bases and the V segment lost 5 bases, leaving 6 bases of the junction unmatched. This chain's CDR3 is CASSPRTGSNSPLHF. CDR3 DNA: TGTGCCAGCAGCCCCCGGACAGGGAGTAATTCACCCCTCCACTTT.

About this clone itself: This sample includes further DNA sequences coding for the same CDR3. The CDR3: CASSLGRGPNNSPLHF. CDR3 nucleotides: TGTGCCAGCAGCTTGGGGCGGGGTCCTAATAATTCACCCCTCCACTTT. This chain links TRBV5-4 with TRBJ1-6; D unclear. Per germline, CDR1 SGHNT and CDR2 YYREEE (reference sequence). Trimming shortened V by 0 bases and J by 5 bases, and 12 bases separated the two germline ends. There are 16 residues in the CDR3.

The J gene is TRBJ2-1, the V gene TRBV5-5; tentative D call: TRBD1 (6 bases). The CDR3 has 15 residues. Germline V gene data show CDR1 as SGHKS and CDR2 as YYEKEE (reference sequence). Between the trimmed V and J ends, which lost 2 bases and 2 bases, there was a span of 11 bases. The CDR3 reads CASSFRDIPYNEQFF. CDR3 coding DNA: TGTGCCAGCAGCTTTCGGGACATACCCTACAATGAGCAGTTCTTC.

The rearrangement uses TRBV6-4 and TRBJ2-3, with 12 bases identical to TRBD2. The V gene end was trimmed by 6 bases and the J gene end by 1 base; junction bases not matched to a gene: 8. Germline V lookup: CDR1 MRHNA, CDR2 SNTAGT. The CDR3 consists of 17 residues. The CDR3 region has the DNA TGTGCCAGCAGCCAATCCCCTAGCGGGGGGGGCACAGATACGCAGTATTTT. The encoded protein is CASSQSPSGGGTDTQYF.

The rearrangement joins TRBV7-2 to TRBJ1-2, with D unclear. Trimming took off 3 bases at V and 8 bases at J, with 10 bases between the two ends. The CDR3 contains 12 residues. Germline assignment: CDR1 SGHTA and CDR2 FQGNSA. The CDR3 is CASSFPLEGYTF. The CDR3 DNA reads TGTGCCAGCAGCTTCCCTCTTGAGGGCTACACCTTC.

The sample holds one count of this clone. V and J are TRBV5-1 and TRBJ1-1, with 7 bases that match TRBD1. Germline V gene sequence: CDR1 SGHRS, CDR2 YFSETQ. Trimming took 0 bases from V and 4 from J; bases not matched to a gene: 9. The CDR3 consists of 16 residues. The CDR3 DNA reads as TGCGCCAGCAGCTTGGGACAGGGATTTTTTGCCACTGAAGCTTTCTTT. Protein product: CASSLGQGFFATEAFF.

This chain uses TRBV4-3 with TRBJ2-1, with 7 bases matching TRBD2. Losses at the gene ends were 4 bases for V and 8 bases for J; bases not matched to a gene: 14. The CDR3 has 16 residues. In germline, CDR1 is LGHNA, CDR2 YSLEER. CDR3 sequence reads: CASSPHVGGGTDEQFF. DNA of the CDR3: TGCGCCAGCAGCCCACATGTGGGGGGAGGGACGGATGAGCAGTTCTTC.